Presented here are 5 T cell receptor beta chains from one specimen sequenced in a study of T cell responses to AZD1222 COVID-19 vaccine. The assay was immunoSEQ multiplex PCR, and TCRdb's table has in-frame clones only and misses some. The sample shows about 110,000 clones, 86% of them seen only once. The sequences come from peripheral blood, collected on day 0 of AZD1222 vaccination. The receptors derive from an adult in good health.

The chain is built from TRBV4-1 and TRBJ1-6; TRBD1 aligns across 9 bases. This CDR3 has 19 residues. The germline gives CDR1 MGHRA, CDR2 YSYEKL. V dropped 1 base and J dropped 2; count of bases not matched to a gene: 9. The CDR3 DNA sequence: TGCGCCAGCAGCCAAGCCGGGACAGGGTTGTTGGCCTATAATTCACCCCTCCACTTT. Translation gives CASSQAGTGLLAYNSPLHF.

The V and J genes are TRBV6-5 and TRBJ1-4; 7 bases match TRBD1. The V segment lost 6 bases and the J segment 7 bases; nucleotides outside the gene matches: 11. Germline CDR1 MNHEY, CDR2 SVGAGI. This CDR3 is 15 amino acids long. The CDR3 region has the DNA TGTGCCAGCAGACCACCGGGACAGCGGGGTGAAAAACTGTTTTTT. Translating gives CASRPPGQRGEKLFF.

J is TRBJ2-6 and V is TRBV27; D gene uncertain. The CDR3 consists of 13 residues. V was clipped by 8 bases and J by 1 base, with 6 bases between them. The germline CDR1 and CDR2 sequences are MNHEY and SMNVEV (reference sequence). The CDR3 region has the DNA TGTGCCAGCCTGAAGTCTGGGGCCAACGTCCTGACTTTC. It yields the protein CASLKSGANVLTF.

The gene calls are TRBV23-1 and TRBJ2-4; D possibly corresponds to TRBD1 (6 bases). TRBV23-1 is reported as an ORF; its role is uncertain. The CDR3 totals 17 residues. V lost 4 bases, J lost 0 bases, and 16 bases lay in between. CDR3 region: CASSRQGGLLAKNIQYF. CDR3 in DNA: TGCGCCAGCAGTCGTCAAGGGGGTTTGCTAGCCAAAAACATTCAGTACTTC.

The chain recombines TRBV28 with TRBJ1-1; 8 positions match TRBD1. The CDR3 totals 13 residues. Germline values: CDR1 MDHEN, CDR2 SYDVKM. With 4 bases clipped from V and 11 bases from J, the junction kept 9 bases outside the gene matches. In DNA, the CDR3 is TGTGCCAGCAGTTCTGGGCAGGGGGCTCGGGCTTTCTTT. It yields the protein CASSSGQGARAFF.